These 7 T cell receptor beta chains originate from one sample sequenced in a study of blood T cell repertoires in COVID-19. Here immunoSEQ multiplex PCR was the method, and the copy in TCRdb shows in-frame clones only, minus some. The data show some 320,000 clones, with more than 70% seen just once and under 8% held by the top ten. Sequences were obtained from peripheral blood. These receptors were taken from a woman in her twenties or thirties who had recovered from COVID-19.

This chain links TRBV4-1 with TRBJ1-6, with D tentatively TRBD1 (5 bases). The length of the CDR3 is 13 residues. The V end lost 4 bases, the J end lost 12 bases, and 13 bases lay between the germline ends. Germline V gene lookup returns CDR1 MGHRA and CDR2 YSYEKL. The CDR3 loop is CASSLQEERPLHF. The CDR3 nucleotides are TGCGCCAGCAGCCTACAGGAAGAAAGACCCCTCCACTTT.

V usage is TRBV5-5 and J usage is TRBJ1-6; perhaps TRBD1 as D (6 bases). Germline assignment: CDR1 SGHKS and CDR2 YYEKEE (reference sequence). Trimming took 9 bases from V and 9 from J, leaving 22 bases between them. The CDR3 covers 15 residues. As DNA, the CDR3 is TGTGCCACCGCGATCCTCAGGGGACCGATTTCACCCCTCCACTTT. Its protein product is CATAILRGPISPLHF. The full variable domain, completed using reference TRBV5-5 and TRBJ1-6, is DAGVTQSPTHLIKTRGQQVTLRCSPISGHKSVSWYQQVLGQGPQFIFQYYEKEERGRGNFPDRFSARQFPNYSSELNVNALLLGDSALYLCATAILRGPISPLHFGNGTRLTVT.

This chain links TRBV2 with TRBJ2-7; 7 positions match TRBD1. The V and J ends lost 8 bases and 4 bases, in that order; junction bases with no gene match: 8. The CDR3 has 13 amino acids. From germline, CDR1 is SNHLY and CDR2 FYNNEI. CDR3 DNA sequence: TGTGCCAGCTTCTACAGGGGACCTTACGAGCAGTACTTC. Translating it yields CASFYRGPYEQYF.

This clone was detected only once. V gene TRBV9 combines with J gene TRBJ2-3; 8 positions agree with TRBD2. Trimming took 0 bases from V and 6 from J; bases not matched to a gene: 9. CDR3 length: 16 residues. Per germline, CDR1 SGDLS and CDR2 YYNGEE. The CDR3 here is CASSVEGLGFTDTQYF. The CDR3 DNA sequence: TGTGCCAGCAGCGTAGAGGGACTAGGGTTTACGGATACGCAGTATTTT.

This clone was seen only once. The V call is TRBV3-1 (or the pseudogene TRBV3-2), the J call TRBJ1-3; D is unresolved. Germline values: CDR1 LGHDT, CDR2 YNNKEL (reference sequence). The CDR3 consists of 15 residues. V was trimmed by 5 bases and J by 0 bases, leaving 11 bases between them. CDR3 amino acids: CASSTRRDSGNTIYF. DNA of the CDR3: TGTGCCAGCAGCACGCGACGGGACTCTGGAAACACCATATATTTT.

The rearrangement links TRBV6-5 to TRBJ2-7, with a possible D match to TRBD1 (5 bases). Trimming shortened V by 5 bases and J by 6 bases, and 17 bases separated the two germline ends. CDR3 length equals 14 residues. Germline values: CDR1 MNHEY, CDR2 SVGAGI. CDR3 sequence (DNA): TGTGCCAGCAGTACCCCATGGGGCTATGTCGAGCAGTACTTC. Translated, it gives CASSTPWGYVEQYF.

The chain recombines TRBV19 with TRBJ2-2, with D hard to call. The V and J ends lost 3 bases and 3 bases respectively, with 5 bases between them. The CDR3 covers 13 residues. The germline gives CDR1 LNHDA, CDR2 SQIVND (reference sequence). CDR3 region: CASSIPYTGELFF. The CDR3 bases are TGTGCCAGTAGTATCCCGTACACCGGGGAGCTGTTTTTT.